This T cell receptor (beta chain) was captured in a study of T-cell memory formation after mild COVID-19. In the study overall: Clusters of TCRs were largely donor specific.

MiXCR, applied by TCRdb to the 5' RACE reads, yields one record per CDR3 protein. Of around 370,000 distinct CDR3 sequences listed, 21% were seen once; the top ten hold around 13%. This CDR3 spans 15 amino acids. V gave up 5 bases and J gave up 4 bases; unmatched junction bases: 2. Per germline, CDR1 SGHTA and CDR2 FQGTGA. Of note for this clonotype: Its specificity is unknown.

Notes on the study in general: CD4/CD8 balance characterized clones contracting day 15 to 85, and CD4+ skew characterized later expanders. Nothing showed for sure that second-wave clones peaking on day 37 were SARS-CoV-2 specific. The pre-infection memory compartment contained some responding clones, suggesting cross-reactive memory joined.

This TCR came from an adult woman who had mild COVID-19 (a few samples of this study predate the infection). Cell type and time point are not known. The sequenced sample was PBMCs or a T cell subset sorted from them (not recorded which). The chain carries TRBV7-3 and TRBJ2-3; 14 bases line up with TRBD2. In nucleotides, the CDR3 is TGTGCCAGCAGCCTGACTAGCGGGGGGGCAGATACGCAGTATTTT. Protein: CASSLTSGGADTQYF. The entire variable domain, with the rest obtained from reference TRBV7-3 and TRBJ2-3, is as follows: GAGVSQTPSNKVTEKGKYVELRCDPISGHTALYWYRQSLGQGPEFLIYFQGTGAADDSGLPNDRFFAVRPEGSVSTLKIQRTERGDSAVYLCASSLTSGGADTQYFGPGTRLTVL.